This T cell receptor beta chain is drawn from a study of shared clonotypes between healthy human individuals. Background on the study: The plates for each donor numbered three CD4 naive, three CD4 memory, two CD8 naive and one CD8 memory.

Study-level points and caveats: How much donors shared clonotypes was expected to be affected by sequencing depth.

Germline V CDR1 and CDR2: SEHNR, FQNEAQ (reference sequence). The V end was cut by 7 bases, the J end by 0 bases, with 12 bases between. There are 15 residues in the CDR3. This clone was seen a handful of times. The antigen remains undetermined. Replicate PCRs from sorted subsets contained roughly 190 ng DNA, which is approximately 30,000 T cell genomes. Generated by immunoSEQ multiplex PCR, the TCRdb table keeps only in-frame clones and is missing some. The sample records about 820,000 clones, 90% to 95% being singletons. Naivety among CD8 cells was defined by CD45RO negativity and positive CCR7 selection, thereby excluding terminally differentiated effector memory CD45RA+ cells.

The V call is TRBV7-9, the J call TRBJ2-2; D is unclear. The clonotype was recovered from a man aged 25 to 45 in good health. Sequencing was carried out using naive CD8+ T cells sorted from blood. CDR3 region: CASTSGLSNTGELFF. CDR3 nucleotide sequence: TGTGCCAGCACTTCTGGGCTGTCGAACACCGGGGAGCTGTTTTTT.